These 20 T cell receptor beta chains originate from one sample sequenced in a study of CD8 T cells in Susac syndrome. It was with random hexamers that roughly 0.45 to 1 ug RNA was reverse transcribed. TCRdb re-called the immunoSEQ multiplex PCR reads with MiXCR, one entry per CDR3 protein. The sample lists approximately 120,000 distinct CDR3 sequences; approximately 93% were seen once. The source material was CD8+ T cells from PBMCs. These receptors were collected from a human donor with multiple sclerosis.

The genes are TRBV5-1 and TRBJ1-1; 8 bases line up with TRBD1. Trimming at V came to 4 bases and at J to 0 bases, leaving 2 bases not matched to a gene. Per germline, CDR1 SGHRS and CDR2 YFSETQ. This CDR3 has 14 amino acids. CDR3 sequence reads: CASSRQGLNTEAFF. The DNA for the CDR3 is TGCGCCAGCAGCCGACAGGGGTTGAACACTGAAGCTTTCTTT. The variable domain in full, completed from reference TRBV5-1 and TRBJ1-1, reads KAGVTQTPRYLIKTRGQQVTLSCSPISGHRSVSWYQQTPGQGLQFLFEYFSETQRNKGNFPGRFSGRQFSNSRSEMNVSTLELGDSALYLCASSRQGLNTEAFFGQGTRLTVV.

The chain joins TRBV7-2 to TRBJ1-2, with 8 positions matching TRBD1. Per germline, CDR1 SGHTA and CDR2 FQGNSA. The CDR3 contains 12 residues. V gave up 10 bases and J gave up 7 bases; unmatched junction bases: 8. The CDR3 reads CATTGGEAGYTF. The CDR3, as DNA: TGTGCCACCACAGGGGGAGAGGCTGGCTACACCTTC.

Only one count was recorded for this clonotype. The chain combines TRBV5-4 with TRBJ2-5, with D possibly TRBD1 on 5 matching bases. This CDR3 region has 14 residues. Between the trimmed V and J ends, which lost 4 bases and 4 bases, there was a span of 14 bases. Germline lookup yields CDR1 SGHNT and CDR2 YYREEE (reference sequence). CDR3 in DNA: TGTGCCAGCAGCGCAGGGAATTCATTAGAGACCCAGTACTTC. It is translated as CASSAGNSLETQYF.

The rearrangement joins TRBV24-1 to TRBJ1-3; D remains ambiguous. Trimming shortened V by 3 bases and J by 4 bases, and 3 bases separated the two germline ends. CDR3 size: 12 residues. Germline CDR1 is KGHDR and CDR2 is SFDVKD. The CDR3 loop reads CATSDVGNTIYF. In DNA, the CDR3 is TGTGCCACCAGTGATGTCGGAAACACCATATATTTT.

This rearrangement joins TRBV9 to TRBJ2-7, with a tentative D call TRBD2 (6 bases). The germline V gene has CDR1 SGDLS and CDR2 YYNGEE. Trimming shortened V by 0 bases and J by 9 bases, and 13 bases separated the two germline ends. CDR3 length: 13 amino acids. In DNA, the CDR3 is TGTGCCAGCAGCGTAGTTCCAGGGAGGAGGCAGTACTTC. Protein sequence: CASSVVPGRRQYF.

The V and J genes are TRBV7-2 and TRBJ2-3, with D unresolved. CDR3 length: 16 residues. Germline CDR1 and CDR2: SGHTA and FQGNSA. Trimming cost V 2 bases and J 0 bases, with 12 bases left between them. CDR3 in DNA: TGTGCCAGCAGCTTACTGGCGCCGTTTAGCACAGATACGCAGTATTTT. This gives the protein CASSLLAPFSTDTQYF.

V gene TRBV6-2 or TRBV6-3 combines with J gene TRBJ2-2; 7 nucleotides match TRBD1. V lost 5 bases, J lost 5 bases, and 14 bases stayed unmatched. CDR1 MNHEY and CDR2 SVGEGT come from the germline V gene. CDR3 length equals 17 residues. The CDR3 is CASSTPRTGWGTGELFF. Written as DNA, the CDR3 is TGTGCCAGCAGTACCCCACGGACAGGTTGGGGAACCGGGGAGCTGTTTTTT.

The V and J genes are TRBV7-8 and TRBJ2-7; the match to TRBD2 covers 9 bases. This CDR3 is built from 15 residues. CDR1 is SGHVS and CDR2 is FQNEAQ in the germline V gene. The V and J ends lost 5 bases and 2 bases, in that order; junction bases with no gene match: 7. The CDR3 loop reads CASSAEAGGPYEQYF. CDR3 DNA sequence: TGTGCCAGCAGCGCAGAAGCGGGGGGCCCCTACGAGCAGTACTTC. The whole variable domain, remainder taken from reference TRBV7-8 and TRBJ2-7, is GAGVSQSPRYKVAKRGQDVALRCDPISGHVSLFWYQQALGQGPEFLTYFQNEAQLDKSGLPSDRFFAERPEGSVSTLKIQRTQQEDSAVYLCASSAEAGGPYEQYFGPGTRLTVT.

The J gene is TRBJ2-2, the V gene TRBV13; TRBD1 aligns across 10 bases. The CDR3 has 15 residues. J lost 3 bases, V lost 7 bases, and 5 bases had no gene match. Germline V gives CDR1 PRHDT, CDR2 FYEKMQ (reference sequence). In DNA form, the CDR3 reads TGTGCCAGCACGGAGACAGGGGGCTACACCGGGGAGCTGTTTTTT. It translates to CASTETGGYTGELFF. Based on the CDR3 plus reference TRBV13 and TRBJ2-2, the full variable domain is AAGVIQSPRHLIKEKRETATLKCYPIPRHDTVYWYQQGPGQDPQFLISFYEKMQSDKGSIPDRFSAQQFSDYHSELNMSSLELGDSALYFCASTETGGYTGELFFGEGSRLTVL.

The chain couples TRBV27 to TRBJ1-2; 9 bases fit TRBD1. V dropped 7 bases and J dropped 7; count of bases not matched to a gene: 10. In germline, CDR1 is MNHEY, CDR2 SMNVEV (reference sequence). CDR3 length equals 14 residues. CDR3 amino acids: CASNSGTGTPGYTF. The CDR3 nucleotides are TGTGCCAGCAACTCGGGGACAGGGACCCCTGGCTACACCTTC.

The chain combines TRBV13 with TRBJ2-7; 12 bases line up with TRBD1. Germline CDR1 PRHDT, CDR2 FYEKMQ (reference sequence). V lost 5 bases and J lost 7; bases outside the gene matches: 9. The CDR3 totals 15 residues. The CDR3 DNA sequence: TGTGCCAGCAGCGGCGGGACAGGGGGCGCGAGGGAGCAGTACGTC. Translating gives CASSGGTGGAREQYV.

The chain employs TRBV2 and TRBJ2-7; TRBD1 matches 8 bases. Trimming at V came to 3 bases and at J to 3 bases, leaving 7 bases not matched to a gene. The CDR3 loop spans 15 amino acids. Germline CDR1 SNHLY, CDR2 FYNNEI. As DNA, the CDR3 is TGTGCCAGCAGTGATCCCCGGGACAGGCACTACGAGCAGTACTTC. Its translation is CASSDPRDRHYEQYF.

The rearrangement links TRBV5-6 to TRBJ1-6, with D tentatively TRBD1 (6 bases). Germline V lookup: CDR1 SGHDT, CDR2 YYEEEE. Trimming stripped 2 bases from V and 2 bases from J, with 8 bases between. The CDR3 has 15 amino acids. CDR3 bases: TGTGCCAGCAGCTTATGGACAGCCTATAATTCACCCCTCCACTTT. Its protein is CASSLWTAYNSPLHF.

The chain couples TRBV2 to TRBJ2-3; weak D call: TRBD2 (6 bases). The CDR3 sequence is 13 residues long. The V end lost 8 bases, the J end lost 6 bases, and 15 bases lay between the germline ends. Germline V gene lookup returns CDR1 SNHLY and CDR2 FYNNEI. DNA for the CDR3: TGTGCCAGCGCGGGATTTTATCCCGATACGCAGTATTTT. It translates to CASAGFYPDTQYF.

CDR3 DNA: TGCGCCAGCAGTCTAAGGGCTGGGGCCAACGTCCTGACTTTC. As protein: CASSLRAGANVLTF. The chain combines TRBV4-1 with TRBJ2-6; D gene unclear. The germline V gene encodes CDR1 MGHRA and CDR2 YSYEKL. The CDR3 loop spans 14 amino acids. The V end was cut by 6 bases, the J end by 2 bases, with 8 bases between.

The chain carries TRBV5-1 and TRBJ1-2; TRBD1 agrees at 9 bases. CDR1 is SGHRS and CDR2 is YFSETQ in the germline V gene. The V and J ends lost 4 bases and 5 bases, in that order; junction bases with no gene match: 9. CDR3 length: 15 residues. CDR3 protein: CASSDTWGQGYGYTF. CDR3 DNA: TGCGCCAGCAGCGATACTTGGGGACAGGGATATGGCTACACCTTC.

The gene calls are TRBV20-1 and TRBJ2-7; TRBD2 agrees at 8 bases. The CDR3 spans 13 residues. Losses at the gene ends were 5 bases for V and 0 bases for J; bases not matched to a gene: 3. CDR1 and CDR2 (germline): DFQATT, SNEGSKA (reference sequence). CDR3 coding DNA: TGCAGTGCTCAGGGACTAGGCTCCTACGAGCAGTACGTC. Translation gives CSAQGLGSYEQYV.

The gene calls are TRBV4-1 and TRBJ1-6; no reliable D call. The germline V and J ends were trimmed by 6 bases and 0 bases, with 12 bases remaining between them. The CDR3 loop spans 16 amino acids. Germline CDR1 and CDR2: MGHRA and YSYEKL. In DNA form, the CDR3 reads TGCGCCAGCAGTCCAAGGGCGGGCTCCTATAATTCACCCCTCCACTTT. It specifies CASSPRAGSYNSPLHF.

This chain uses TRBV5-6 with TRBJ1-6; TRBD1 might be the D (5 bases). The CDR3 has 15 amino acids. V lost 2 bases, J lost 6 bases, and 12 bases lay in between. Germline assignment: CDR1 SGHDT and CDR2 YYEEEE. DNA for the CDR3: TGTGCCAGCAGCTTTCGGGACGCCCTTAATTCACCCCTCCACTTT. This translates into CASSFRDALNSPLHF.

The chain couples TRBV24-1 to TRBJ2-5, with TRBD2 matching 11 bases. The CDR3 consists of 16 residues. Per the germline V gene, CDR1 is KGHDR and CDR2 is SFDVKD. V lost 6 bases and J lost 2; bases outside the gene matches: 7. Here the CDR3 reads CATSSGTSGRQETQYF. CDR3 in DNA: TGTGCCACCAGTTCCGGGACTAGCGGACGTCAAGAGACCCAGTACTTC.